This is a list of T cell receptor beta chains from one sample in a study of T cell changes during pregnancy in multiple sclerosis. Profiled with immunoSEQ multiplex PCR; TCRdb holds only in-frame clones, not every one. The table records some 80,000 clones, about 94% of them present only once. The input for sequencing was CD4+ T cells from peripheral blood mononuclear cells, taken after pregnancy. These receptors originate from a female donor with multiple sclerosis, enrolled in a pregnancy study. The CDR3 runs from the conserved cysteine through the conserved F or W. A D gene is named only where the DNA matches it firmly.

v_call	j_call	d_call	cdr3_aa
TRBV7-9	TRBJ2-3	NA	CAEQSTDTQYF
TRBV5-1	TRBJ2-5	TRBD1	CASSSTLTGPRETQYF
TRBV5-6	TRBJ2-7	NA	CASSLVSAYEQYF
TRBV10-3	TRBJ2-2	TRBD1	CAISDPTGPNTGELFF
TRBV29-1	TRBJ2-3	NA	CSAGDTQYF
TRBV15	TRBJ1-1	NA	CATSRDRGSEAFF
TRBV28	NA	NA	CASSPGPWGPYEQYF
TRBV6-5	TRBJ2-3	NA	CASSYSWTTADTQYF
TRBV28	TRBJ2-3	TRBD2	CASSNGRTRTDTQYF
TRBV27	TRBJ2-1	NA	CASSRVQGGQFF
TRBV7-3	TRBJ2-3	TRBD2	CASSPITGVAGARPDTQYF
TRBV7-3	TRBJ2-3	NA	CASSLTGAADTQYF
TRBV9	TRBJ2-7	TRBD1	CASSVRTGPYEQYF
TRBV25-1	TRBJ1-3	TRBD1	CASSWGQTRGTIYF
TRBV29-1	TRBJ2-5	NA	CSVEDQKGAIETQYF
TRBV5-8	TRBJ1-2	TRBD1	CASSPQYGTGGAYGYTF
TRBV19	TRBJ2-3	TRBD1	CASSIGGQFGDTQYF
TRBV28	TRBJ1-4	NA	CAISLGTYNEKLFF
TRBV5-4	TRBJ2-7	TRBD2	CASSATGLAGEQYF
TRBV5-6	TRBJ2-7	TRBD1	CASSFTGTEYEQYF
TRBV7-9	TRBJ1-2	NA	CASSFKIGYTF
TRBV11-1	TRBJ1-2	TRBD1	CASRGQGDGYGYTF
TRBV12-5	TRBJ1-1	TRBD1	CASGLVGGQGVNTEAFF
TRBV28	TRBJ1-5	NA	CASIPSGGSSQPQHF
TRBV5-6	TRBJ2-7	NA	CASSPWTRATYEQYF
TRBV19	TRBJ2-4	TRBD1	CASSPLTGLSPGNIQYF
TRBV9	TRBJ2-2	TRBD2	CASSVELAGVGNTGELFF
TRBV4-2	TRBJ1-1	NA	CASSQGQTMNTEAFF
TRBV28	TRBJ1-1	TRBD1	CASSFGQGMNTEAFF